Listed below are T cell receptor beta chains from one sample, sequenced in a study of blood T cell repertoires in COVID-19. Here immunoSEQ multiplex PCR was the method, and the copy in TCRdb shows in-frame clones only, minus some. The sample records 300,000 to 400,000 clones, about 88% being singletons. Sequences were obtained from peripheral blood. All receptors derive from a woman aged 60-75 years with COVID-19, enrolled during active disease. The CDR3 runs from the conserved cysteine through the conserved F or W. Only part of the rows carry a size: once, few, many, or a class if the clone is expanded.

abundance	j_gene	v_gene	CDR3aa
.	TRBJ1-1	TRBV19	CASSLLIGRGEAFF
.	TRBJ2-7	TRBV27	CASGGQGDYEQYF
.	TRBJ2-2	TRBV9	CASSDRAGGPDTGELFF
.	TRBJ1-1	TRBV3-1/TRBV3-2	CASSQEGARRTAFF
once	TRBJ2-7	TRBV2	CASSGGQSPAYEQYF
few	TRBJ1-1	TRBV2	CASSNSGGTEAFF
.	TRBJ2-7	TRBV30	CAAHQGGKQYF
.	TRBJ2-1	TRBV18	CASSPPPGGAREQFF
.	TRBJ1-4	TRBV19	CASRRDRGVPAEKLFF
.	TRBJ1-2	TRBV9	CASSVPGTKGYTF
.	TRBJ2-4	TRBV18	CASSPGTGGFNIQYF
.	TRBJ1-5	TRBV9	CASSETGLNQPQHF
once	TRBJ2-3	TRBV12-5	CASGLWTSGADTQYF
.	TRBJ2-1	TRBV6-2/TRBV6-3	CASSYSAGGILSVLYNEQFF
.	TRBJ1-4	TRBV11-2	CASSSTRKLFF
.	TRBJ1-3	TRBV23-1	CASSLGGGSGNTIYF
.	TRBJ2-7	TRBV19	CASSTGTEQYF
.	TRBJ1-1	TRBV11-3	CASSFPAGEGGTEAFF
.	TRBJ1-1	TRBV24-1	CATSGPGGEAFF
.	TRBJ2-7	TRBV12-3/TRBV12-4	CASSTRRYEQYF
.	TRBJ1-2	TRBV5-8	CASSFEPDRAEGYGYTF
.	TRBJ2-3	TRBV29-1	CSLHGELTDTQYF
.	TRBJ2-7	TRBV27	CASTLLGGSYEQYF
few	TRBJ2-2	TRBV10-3	CAISDPGTAGVSGELFF
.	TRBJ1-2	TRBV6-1	CASSDAREDYGYTF
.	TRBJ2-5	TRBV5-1	CASSSLGTEETQYF
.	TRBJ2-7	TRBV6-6	CASSYAVSGGADEQYF
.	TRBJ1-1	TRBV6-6	CASQTGGAGNTEAFF
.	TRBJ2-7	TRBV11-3	CASSSGTSGELLWEEQYF
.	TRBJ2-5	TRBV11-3	CASSLERGGRQETQYF
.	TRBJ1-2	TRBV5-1	CASSQGQGMGYTF
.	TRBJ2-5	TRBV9	CASSVYGGATETQYF
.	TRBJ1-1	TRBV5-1	CASSFSGVSTEAFF
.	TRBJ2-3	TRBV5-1	CASSVAGGSTDTQYF
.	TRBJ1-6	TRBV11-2	CASSPGTGRNSPLHF
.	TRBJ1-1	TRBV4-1	CASSHSRGTEAFF
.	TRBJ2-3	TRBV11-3	CASSPLGADTQYF
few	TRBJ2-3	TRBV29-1	CSVESGISTDTQYF
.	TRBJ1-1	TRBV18	CASSPPRWGGENTEAFF
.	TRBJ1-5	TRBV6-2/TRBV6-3	CASSSTGTDNQPQHF
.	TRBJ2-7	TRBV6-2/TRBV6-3	CASSSWRTLTSYEQYF
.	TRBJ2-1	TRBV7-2	CASSSDRGYNEQFF